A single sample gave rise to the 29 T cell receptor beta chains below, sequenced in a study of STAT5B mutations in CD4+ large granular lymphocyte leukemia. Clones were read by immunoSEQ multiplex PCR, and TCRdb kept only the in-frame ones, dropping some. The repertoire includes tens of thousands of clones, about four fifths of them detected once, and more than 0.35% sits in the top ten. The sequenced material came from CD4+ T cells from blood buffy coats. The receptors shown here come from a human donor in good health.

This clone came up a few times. The CDR3 region has the DNA TGTGCCAGCAGAGAGAGCGGAACCGGGGAGCTGTTTTTT. Its protein product is CASRESGTGELFF. The chain links TRBV2 to TRBJ2-2, with D perhaps TRBD2 (5 bases). The ends were cut back, 6 bases at V and 5 bases at J, with 10 bases in the middle. Germline V gives CDR1 SNHLY, CDR2 FYNNEI. The CDR3 totals 13 residues.

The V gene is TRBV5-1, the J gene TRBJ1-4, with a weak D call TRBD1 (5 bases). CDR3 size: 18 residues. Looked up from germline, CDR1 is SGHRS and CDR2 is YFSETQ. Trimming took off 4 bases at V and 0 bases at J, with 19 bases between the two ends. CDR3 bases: TGCGCCAGCAGCCGAGCCCCCGGGACGGGAACAACTAATGAAAAACTGTTTTTT. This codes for CASSRAPGTGTTNEKLFF.

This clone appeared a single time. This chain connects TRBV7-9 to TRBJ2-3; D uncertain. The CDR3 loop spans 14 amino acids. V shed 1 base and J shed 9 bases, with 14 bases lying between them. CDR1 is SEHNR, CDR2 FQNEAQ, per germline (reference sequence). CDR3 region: CASSLEGSPNTQYF. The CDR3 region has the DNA TGTGCCAGCAGCTTAGAGGGATCCCCAAACACGCAGTATTTT.

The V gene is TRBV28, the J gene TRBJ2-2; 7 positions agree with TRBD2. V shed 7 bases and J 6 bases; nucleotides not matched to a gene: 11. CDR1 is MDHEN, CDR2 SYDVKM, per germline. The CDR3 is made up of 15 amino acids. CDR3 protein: CASTARLASSGELFF. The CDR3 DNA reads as TGTGCCAGCACCGCTCGACTAGCTTCTTCCGGGGAGCTGTTTTTT. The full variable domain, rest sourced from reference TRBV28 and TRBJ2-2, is DVKVTQSSRYLVKRTGEKVFLECVQDMDHENMFWYRQDPGLGLRLIYFSYDVKMKEKGDIPEGYSVSREKKERFSLILESASTNQTSMYLCASTARLASSGELFFGEGSRLTVL.

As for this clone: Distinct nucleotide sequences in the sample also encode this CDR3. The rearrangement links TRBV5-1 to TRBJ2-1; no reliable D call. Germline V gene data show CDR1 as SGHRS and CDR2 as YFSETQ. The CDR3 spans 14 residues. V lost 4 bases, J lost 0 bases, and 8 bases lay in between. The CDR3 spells CASSPPSSYNEQFF. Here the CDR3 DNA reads TGCGCCAGCAGCCCGCCGAGCTCCTACAATGAGCAGTTCTTC.

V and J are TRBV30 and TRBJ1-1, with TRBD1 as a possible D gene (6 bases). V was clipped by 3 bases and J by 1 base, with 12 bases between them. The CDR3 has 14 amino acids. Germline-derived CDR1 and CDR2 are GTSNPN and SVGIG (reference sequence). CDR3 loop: CAWSGDKKNTEAFF. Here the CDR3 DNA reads TGTGCCTGGAGCGGGGACAAGAAGAACACTGAAGCTTTCTTT.

CDR3 bases: TGTGCCAGCAGTGGGCCCGGGAACATCAACACTGAAGCTTTCTTT. It yields the protein CASSGPGNINTEAFF. V and J are TRBV2 and TRBJ1-1; D unresolved. V was cut by 4 bases and J by 2 bases, with 14 bases left in between. CDR1 and CDR2 from the germline V gene are SNHLY and FYNNEI. The CDR3 has 15 residues.

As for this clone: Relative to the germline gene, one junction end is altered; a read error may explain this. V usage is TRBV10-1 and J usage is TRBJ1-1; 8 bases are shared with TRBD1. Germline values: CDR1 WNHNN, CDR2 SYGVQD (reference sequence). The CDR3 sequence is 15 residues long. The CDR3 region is CASSDRTGNSSEPFF. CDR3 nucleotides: TGCGCCAGCAGTGACAGGACAGGGAATTCCTCTGAACCTTTCTTT.

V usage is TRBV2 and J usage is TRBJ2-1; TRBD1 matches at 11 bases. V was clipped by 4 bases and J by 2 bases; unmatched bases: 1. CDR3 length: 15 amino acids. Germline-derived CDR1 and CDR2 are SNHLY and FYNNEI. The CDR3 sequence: CASSVDRGPYNEQFF. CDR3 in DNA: TGTGCCAGCAGTGTGGACAGGGGGCCCTACAATGAGCAGTTCTTC. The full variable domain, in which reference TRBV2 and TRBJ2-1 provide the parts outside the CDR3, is EPEVTQTPSHQVTQMGQEVILRCVPISNHLYFYWYRQILGQKVEFLVSFYNNEISEKSEIFDDQFSVERPDGSNFTLKIRSTKLEDSAMYFCASSVDRGPYNEQFFGPGTRLTVL.

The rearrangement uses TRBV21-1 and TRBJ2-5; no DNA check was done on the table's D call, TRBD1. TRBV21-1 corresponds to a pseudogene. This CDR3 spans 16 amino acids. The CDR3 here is CASSKFSRDRGKTQYF. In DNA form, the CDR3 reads TGTGCCAGCAGCAAATTTTCTCGGGACAGGGGTAAGACCCAGTACTTC.

CDR3 bases: TGTGCCAGTAGTATCGGGCTGCTCTACGAGCAGTACTTC. Its protein is CASSIGLLYEQYF. This chain joins TRBV19 and TRBJ2-7; D remains unclear. Trimming shortened V by 3 bases and J by 3 bases, and 9 bases separated the two germline ends. Looked up from germline, CDR1 is LNHDA and CDR2 is SQIVND (reference sequence). The CDR3 is made up of 13 amino acids.

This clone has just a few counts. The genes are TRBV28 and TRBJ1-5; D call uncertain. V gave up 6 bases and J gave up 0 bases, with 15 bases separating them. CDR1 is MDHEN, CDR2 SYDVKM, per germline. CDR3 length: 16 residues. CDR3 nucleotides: TGTGCCAGCAGACTCCTACAGCCAAATAGCAATCAGCCCCAGCATTTT. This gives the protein CASRLLQPNSNQPQHF.

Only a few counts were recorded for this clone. This CDR3 is CASSPSFLGYTF. The CDR3 DNA follows: TGTGCCAGTAGTCCCTCGTTCCTTGGCTACACCTTC. The J gene is TRBJ1-2, the V gene TRBV19, with no clear D. This CDR3 spans 12 amino acids. Germline CDR1 is LNHDA and CDR2 is SQIVND (reference sequence). Trimming pared 5 bases from V and 7 bases from J, leaving 11 bases between.

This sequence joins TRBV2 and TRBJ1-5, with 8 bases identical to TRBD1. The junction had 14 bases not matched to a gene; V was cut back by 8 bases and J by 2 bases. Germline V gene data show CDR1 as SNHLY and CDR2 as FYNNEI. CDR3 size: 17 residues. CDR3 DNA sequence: TGTGCCAGCGGGGATCCTACAGGGGGTAGTGGCAATCAGCCCCAGCATTTT. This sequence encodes CASGDPTGGSGNQPQHF.

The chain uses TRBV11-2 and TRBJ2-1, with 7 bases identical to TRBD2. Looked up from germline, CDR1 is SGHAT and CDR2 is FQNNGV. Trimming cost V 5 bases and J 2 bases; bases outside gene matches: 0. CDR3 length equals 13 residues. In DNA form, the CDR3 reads TGTGCCAGCAGCGGGGGGGCCTACAATGAGCAGTTCTTC. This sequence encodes CASSGGAYNEQFF.

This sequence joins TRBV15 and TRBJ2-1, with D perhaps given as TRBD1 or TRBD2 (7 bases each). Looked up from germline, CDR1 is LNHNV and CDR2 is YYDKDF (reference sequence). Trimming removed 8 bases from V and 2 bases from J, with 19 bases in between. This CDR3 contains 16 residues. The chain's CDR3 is CATFDQGGRAYNEQFF. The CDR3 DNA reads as TGTGCCACCTTTGACCAGGGGGGGAGGGCCTACAATGAGCAGTTCTTC.

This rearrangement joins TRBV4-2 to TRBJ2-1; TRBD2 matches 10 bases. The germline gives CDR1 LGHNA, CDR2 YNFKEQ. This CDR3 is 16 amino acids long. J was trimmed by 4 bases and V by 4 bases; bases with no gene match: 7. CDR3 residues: CASSPLTSGDYNEQFF. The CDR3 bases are TGTGCCAGCAGCCCCCTTACTAGCGGGGATTACAATGAGCAGTTCTTC.

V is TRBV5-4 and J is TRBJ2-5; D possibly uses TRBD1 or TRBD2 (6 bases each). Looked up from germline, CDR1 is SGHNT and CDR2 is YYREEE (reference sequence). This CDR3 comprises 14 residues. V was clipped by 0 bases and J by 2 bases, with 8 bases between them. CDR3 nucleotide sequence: TGTGCCAGCAGCTTGGGGGGGGCACAAGAGACCCAGTACTTC. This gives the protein CASSLGGAQETQYF.

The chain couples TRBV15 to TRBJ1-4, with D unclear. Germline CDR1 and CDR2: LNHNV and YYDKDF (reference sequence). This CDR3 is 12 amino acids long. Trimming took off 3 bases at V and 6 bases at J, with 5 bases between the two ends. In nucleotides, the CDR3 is TGTGCCACCAGCAGGTCAGATGAAAAACTGTTTTTT. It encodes CATSRSDEKLFF.

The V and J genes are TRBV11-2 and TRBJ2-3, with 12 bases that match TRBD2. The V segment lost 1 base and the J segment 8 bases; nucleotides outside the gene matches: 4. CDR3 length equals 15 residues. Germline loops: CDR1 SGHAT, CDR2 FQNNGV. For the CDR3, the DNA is TGTGCCAGCAGCTTAGGGACTAGCGGGACGAGTACGCAGTATTTT. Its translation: CASSLGTSGTSTQYF. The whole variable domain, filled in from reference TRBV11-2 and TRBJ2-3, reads EAGVAQSPRYKIIEKRQSVAFWCNPISGHATLYWYQQILGQGPKLLIQFQNNGVVDDSQLPKDRFSAERLKGVDSTLKIQPAKLEDSAVYLCASSLGTSGTSTQYFGPGTRLTVL.

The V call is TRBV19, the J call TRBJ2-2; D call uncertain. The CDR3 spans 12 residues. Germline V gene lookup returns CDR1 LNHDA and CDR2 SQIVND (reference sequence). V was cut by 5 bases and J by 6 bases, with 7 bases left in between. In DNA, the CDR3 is TGTGCCAGTAGTCTCCGCTCCGGGGAGCTGTTTTTT. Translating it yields CASSLRSGELFF.

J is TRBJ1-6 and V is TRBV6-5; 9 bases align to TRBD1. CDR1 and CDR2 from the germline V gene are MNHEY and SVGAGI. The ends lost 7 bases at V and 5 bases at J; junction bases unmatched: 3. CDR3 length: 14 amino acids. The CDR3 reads CASTWTGDNSPLHF. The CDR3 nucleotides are TGTGCCAGCACCTGGACAGGGGATAATTCACCCCTCCACTTT.

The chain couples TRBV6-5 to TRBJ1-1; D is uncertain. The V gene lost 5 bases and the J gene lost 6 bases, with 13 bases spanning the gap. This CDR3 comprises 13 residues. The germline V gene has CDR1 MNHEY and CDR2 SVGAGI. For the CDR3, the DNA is TGTGCCAGCAGTCGAACCCAGATAGCTGAAGCTTTCTTT. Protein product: CASSRTQIAEAFF.

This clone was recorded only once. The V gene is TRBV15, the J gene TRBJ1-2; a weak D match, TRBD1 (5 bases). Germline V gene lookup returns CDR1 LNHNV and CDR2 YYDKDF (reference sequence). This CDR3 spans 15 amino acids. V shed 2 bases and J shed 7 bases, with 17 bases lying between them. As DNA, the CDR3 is TGTGCCACCAGCAGATTATCAGGGCCTCCGGCTGGCTACACCTTC. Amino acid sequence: CATSRLSGPPAGYTF.

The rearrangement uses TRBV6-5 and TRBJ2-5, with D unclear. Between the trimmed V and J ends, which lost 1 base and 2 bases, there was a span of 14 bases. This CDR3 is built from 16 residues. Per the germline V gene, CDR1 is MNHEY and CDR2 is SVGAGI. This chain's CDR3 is CASSYWAGQAQETQYF. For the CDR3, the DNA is TGTGCCAGCAGTTACTGGGCAGGCCAGGCTCAAGAGACCCAGTACTTC.

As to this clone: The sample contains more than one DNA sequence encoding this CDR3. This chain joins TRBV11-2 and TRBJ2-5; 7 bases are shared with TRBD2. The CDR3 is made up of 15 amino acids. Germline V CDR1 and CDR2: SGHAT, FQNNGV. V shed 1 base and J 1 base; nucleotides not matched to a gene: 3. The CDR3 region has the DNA TGTGCCAGCAGCTTAGGCGGGGGTTCCCAAGAGACCCAGTACTTC. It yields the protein CASSLGGGSQETQYF.

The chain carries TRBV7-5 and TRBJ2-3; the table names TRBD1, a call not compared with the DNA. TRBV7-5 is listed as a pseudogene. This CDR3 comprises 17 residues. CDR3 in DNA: TGTGTCAGAAGCTTACCGGGACAGGGACCATGCACAGATACGCAGTATTTT. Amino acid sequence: CVRSLPGQGPCTDTQYF.

The CDR3 protein is CASSEAWGLQETQYF. DNA for the CDR3: TGTGCCAGCAGTGAAGCGTGGGGTCTTCAGGAGACCCAGTACTTC. V is TRBV6-1 and J is TRBJ2-5, with unresolved D. Trimming shortened V by 0 bases and J by 5 bases, and 13 bases separated the two germline ends. CDR3 size: 15 residues. Germline loops: CDR1 MNHNS, CDR2 SASEGT.

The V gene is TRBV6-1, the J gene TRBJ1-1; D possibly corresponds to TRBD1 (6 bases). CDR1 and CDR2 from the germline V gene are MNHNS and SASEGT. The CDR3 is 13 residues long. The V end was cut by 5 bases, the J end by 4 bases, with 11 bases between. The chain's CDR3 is CASSRVRGTEAFF. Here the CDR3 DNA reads TGTGCCAGCAGTAGGGTCAGGGGCACTGAAGCTTTCTTT.